Below, 2 T cell receptor beta chains from the same sample are listed, as sequenced in a study of shared clonotypes between healthy human individuals. Measured with immunoSEQ multiplex PCR; TCRdb has only the in-frame clones, and not every one. The repertoire holds just over 2,000,000 clones, with roughly 94% as singletons. The material sequenced was naive CD4+ T cells sorted from blood. The subset here: CD45RA+ positively selected. The receptors originated from a man between 18 and 29 years old in good health.

This chain connects TRBV6-6 to TRBJ2-1, with no clear D. CDR1 and CDR2 (germline): MNHNY, SVGAGI (reference sequence). This CDR3 has 12 residues. The V and J ends lost 0 bases and 9 bases respectively, with 6 bases between them. The CDR3: CASSYSTGEQFF. As DNA, the CDR3 is TGTGCCAGCAGTTACTCGACGGGTGAGCAGTTCTTC.

Only a few counts were recorded for this clone. Other nucleotide sequences in the sample specify the same CDR3. The CDR3 bases are TGTGCCAGCTCACCCGGGACTTTCTACGAGCAGTACTTC. As protein: CASSPGTFYEQYF. The V and J genes are TRBV18 and TRBJ2-7; TRBD2 might be the D (6 bases). The V gene lost 3 bases and the J gene lost 3 bases, with 9 bases spanning the gap. This CDR3 has 13 residues. Germline V gene data show CDR1 as KGHSH and CDR2 as LQKENI.